The next 28 T cell receptor beta chains were all read from a single sample in a study of blood T cell repertoires in COVID-19. Method: immunoSEQ multiplex PCR; TCRdb's copy keeps in-frame clones and lacks some. Of a few hundred thousand clones in the sample, more than 70% were seen once. Input material: peripheral blood. The receptor source for this set is a man in his forties with acute or convalescent COVID-19.

V and J are TRBV6-2 or TRBV6-3 and TRBJ2-3, with D tentatively TRBD2 (5 bases). Per germline, CDR1 MNHEY and CDR2 SVGEGT. This CDR3 comprises 16 residues. Trimming cost V 0 bases and J 7 bases, with 17 bases left between them. The CDR3 coding sequence is TGTGCCAGCAGTTACTCGATTAGTCCAGGACTTAATACGCAGTATTTT. It specifies CASSYSISPGLNTQYF.

The chain links TRBV2 to TRBJ1-5, with D perhaps TRBD1 (5 bases). This CDR3 is built from 14 residues. In germline, CDR1 is SNHLY, CDR2 FYNNEI. The germline V and J ends were trimmed by 3 bases and 2 bases, with 8 bases remaining between them. Written as DNA, the CDR3 is TGTGCCAGCAGTGACCAGGGTGGCAATCAGCCCCAGCATTTT. Translating it yields CASSDQGGNQPQHF.

This clone showed up just once. V is TRBV7-3 and J is TRBJ2-1, with 8 bases identical to TRBD1. The junction had 9 bases not matched to a gene; V was cut back by 5 bases and J by 6 bases. The germline V gene has CDR1 SGHTA and CDR2 FQGTGA. The CDR3 runs 15 residues. The CDR3 reads CASSTDRGSFNEQFF. In DNA form, the CDR3 reads TGTGCCAGCAGCACCGACAGGGGCTCTTTCAATGAGCAGTTCTTC.

The V and J genes are TRBV5-1 and TRBJ1-2; 8 positions agree with TRBD1. Germline-derived CDR1 and CDR2 are SGHRS and YFSETQ. This CDR3 spans 14 amino acids. V trimming: 6 bases; J trimming: 6 bases; junction bases outside the gene matches: 10. The CDR3 DNA is TGCGCCAGCACCCTTGGGACAGGAAGTAATGGCTACACCTTC. It yields the protein CASTLGTGSNGYTF.

The J gene is TRBJ1-2, the V gene TRBV5-1, with 7 bases matching TRBD1. The trim removed 0 bases at V and 7 bases at J, leaving 6 bases unmatched. The germline V gene has CDR1 SGHRS and CDR2 YFSETQ. The CDR3 has 14 residues. CDR3 sequence: CASSLGGDRGGYTF. DNA for the CDR3: TGCGCCAGCAGCTTGGGTGGGGACAGAGGTGGCTACACCTTC.

The V gene is TRBV28, the J gene TRBJ1-4; the D gene is possibly TRBD1 (6 bases). Between the trimmed V and J ends, which lost 4 bases and 8 bases, there was a span of 14 bases. The germline CDR1 and CDR2 sequences are MDHEN and SYDVKM. The CDR3 runs to 14 residues. CDR3 sequence (DNA): TGTGCCAGCAGTTGGGGGCGTTTTGGCGAAAAACTGTTTTTT. Protein: CASSWGRFGEKLFF.

This chain uses TRBV5-1 with TRBJ1-1; D gene ambiguous. Trimming removed 3 bases at V and 0 bases at J, with 12 bases between. In germline, CDR1 is SGHRS, CDR2 YFSETQ. The CDR3 length is 15 residues. The CDR3 DNA is TGCGCCAGCAGCTCAGTGATCGACATGAACACTGAAGCTTTCTTT. Residues: CASSSVIDMNTEAFF. The complete variable domain, with remaining parts taken from reference TRBV5-1 and TRBJ1-1, reads KAGVTQTPRYLIKTRGQQVTLSCSPISGHRSVSWYQQTPGQGLQFLFEYFSETQRNKGNFPGRFSGRQFSNSRSEMNVSTLELGDSALYLCASSSVIDMNTEAFFGQGTRLTVV.

The chain joins TRBV6-5 to TRBJ2-2; D gene uncertain. From germline, CDR1 is MNHEY and CDR2 SVGAGI. Trimming cost V 1 base and J 2 bases, with 5 bases left between them. The CDR3 has 14 amino acids. CDR3 bases: TGTGCCAGCAGTTACTTTCTAAACACCGGGGAGCTGTTTTTT. This translates into CASSYFLNTGELFF.

The J gene is TRBJ2-5, the V gene TRBV5-4; 9 nucleotides match TRBD1. The CDR3 runs 18 residues. Germline V gene sequence: CDR1 SGHNT, CDR2 YYREEE (reference sequence). J was trimmed by 5 bases and V by 4 bases; bases with no gene match: 18. CDR3 in DNA: TGTGCCAGCAGCCGACGACGGGGGACAGGGAGGATTAGGGAGACCCAGTACTTC. It translates to CASSRRRGTGRIRETQYF.

The J gene is TRBJ1-1, the V gene TRBV9, with D hard to call. The germline gives CDR1 SGDLS, CDR2 YYNGEE. Trimming left V 7 bases short and J 0 bases short, with 13 bases between. CDR3 size: 14 residues. The CDR3 spells CASGPLGMNTEAFF. In DNA, the CDR3 is TGTGCCAGCGGGCCGCTTGGCATGAACACTGAAGCTTTCTTT.

The chain combines TRBV28 with TRBJ1-2; D uncertain. Germline V lookup: CDR1 MDHEN, CDR2 SYDVKM. The CDR3 covers 12 residues. V lost 6 bases to trimming and J lost 13 bases, with 18 bases between them. The CDR3 here is CASRSHPRGSTF. The DNA of the CDR3 is TGTGCCAGCAGATCCCACCCCCGGGGTTCCACCTTC.

The J gene is TRBJ1-2, the V gene TRBV24-1, with D perhaps TRBD1 (6 bases). CDR3 size: 14 residues. Germline CDR1 KGHDR, CDR2 SFDVKD. V was pared by 1 base and J by 5 bases, with 10 bases between. The CDR3 here is CATSDLAQGYGYTF. As DNA, the CDR3 is TGTGCCACCAGTGATTTAGCACAGGGTTATGGCTACACCTTC.

This rearrangement joins TRBV5-1 to TRBJ1-3; 7 nucleotides agree with TRBD1. The junction had 7 bases not matched to a gene; V was cut back by 4 bases and J by 0 bases. Germline V lookup: CDR1 SGHRS, CDR2 YFSETQ. This CDR3 region has 16 residues. The DNA of the CDR3 is TGCGCCAGCAGCACGGGACAGCGTTTCTCTGGAAACACCATATATTTT. This sequence encodes CASSTGQRFSGNTIYF.

This clone was seen a handful of times. The chain employs TRBV19 and TRBJ2-3; D gene unclear. Germline CDR1 reads LNHDA; CDR2 reads SQIVND (reference sequence). CDR3 length: 13 amino acids. The V end was cut by 4 bases, the J end by 5 bases, with 10 bases between. CDR3 sequence reads: CASSTLERDTQYF. Here the CDR3 DNA reads TGTGCCAGTAGTACGCTCGAGAGAGATACGCAGTATTTT. Supplemented by reference TRBV19 and TRBJ2-3, the full variable domain reads DGGITQSPKYLFRKEGQNVTLSCEQNLNHDAMYWYRQDPGQGLRLIYYSQIVNDFQKGDIAEGYSVSREKKESFPLTVTSAQKNPTAFYLCASSTLERDTQYFGPGTRLTVL.

This clone was seen a single time. The genes are TRBV3-1 (or the pseudogene TRBV3-2) and TRBJ2-7; weak D call: TRBD1 (5 bases). The germline gives CDR1 LGHDT, CDR2 YNNKEL (reference sequence). This CDR3 comprises 18 residues. V lost 0 bases and J 5 bases, leaving 23 bases between the germline ends. The CDR3 sequence: CASSQEAVRAGPSDEQYF. For the CDR3, the DNA is TGTGCCAGCAGCCAAGAGGCCGTTCGGGCAGGGCCCTCGGACGAGCAGTACTTC.

The rearrangement links TRBV7-2 to TRBJ2-2; 9 bases fit TRBD1. CDR1 and CDR2 from the germline V gene are SGHTA and FQGNSA. This CDR3 is built from 16 residues. V lost 2 bases to trimming and J lost 8 bases; unmatched junction nucleotides: 9. This CDR3 is CASSLSPQGAGGELFF. The CDR3 bases are TGTGCCAGCAGCTTATCACCACAGGGGGCTGGTGGGGAGCTGTTTTTT.

This chain joins TRBV6-1 and TRBJ2-7; 8 bases map to TRBD2. CDR1 MNHNS and CDR2 SASEGT come from the germline V gene. V trimming: 2 bases; J trimming: 6 bases; junction bases outside the gene matches: 9. The CDR3 totals 15 residues. CDR3 coding DNA: TGTGCCAGCAGTGAACCGCGGGAGGCGGTGTTCGAGCAGTACTTC. Amino acids: CASSEPREAVFEQYF.

The gene calls are TRBV7-2 and TRBJ2-1; TRBD2 agrees at 7 bases. Germline loops: CDR1 SGHTA, CDR2 FQGNSA. This CDR3 region has 17 residues. J lost 0 bases, V lost 5 bases, and 10 bases had no gene match. The CDR3 region is CASSLSSGTYSYNEQFF. For the CDR3, the DNA is TGTGCCAGCAGCCTGTCCAGCGGGACCTACTCCTACAATGAGCAGTTCTTC.

The chain uses TRBV6-5 and TRBJ2-1, with D unresolved. The CDR3 length is 13 residues. In germline, CDR1 is MNHEY, CDR2 SVGAGI. Trimming pared 6 bases from V and 0 bases from J, leaving 6 bases between. CDR3 loop: CASSGNSYNEQFF. CDR3 in DNA: TGTGCCAGCAGCGGTAACTCCTACAATGAGCAGTTCTTC.

This chain uses TRBV11-1 with TRBJ2-5, with 7 nucleotides matching TRBD2. The CDR3 extends over 16 amino acids. The germline gives CDR1 SGHAT, CDR2 FQDESV (reference sequence). V dropped 5 bases and J dropped 2; count of bases not matched to a gene: 11. As DNA, the CDR3 is TGTGCCAGCAGCCCCCGGGTTAGGCGGGAGCAAGAGACCCAGTACTTC. Protein product: CASSPRVRREQETQYF.

The rearrangement joins TRBV11-2 to TRBJ2-7; D is perhaps TRBD2 (6 bases). Trimming cost V 2 bases and J 3 bases, with 14 bases left between them. The CDR3 loop spans 15 amino acids. The germline V gene has CDR1 SGHAT and CDR2 FQNNGV. This CDR3 is CASSLTPSADYEQYF. The DNA of the CDR3 is TGTGCCAGCAGCTTAACCCCTAGCGCAGACTACGAGCAGTACTTC. The full variable domain, in which reference TRBV11-2 and TRBJ2-7 provide the parts outside the CDR3, is EAGVAQSPRYKIIEKRQSVAFWCNPISGHATLYWYQQILGQGPKLLIQFQNNGVVDDSQLPKDRFSAERLKGVDSTLKIQPAKLEDSAVYLCASSLTPSADYEQYFGPGTRLTVT.

The chain links TRBV10-3 to TRBJ1-5; 9 nucleotides line up with TRBD1. The CDR3 loop spans 17 amino acids. V lost 2 bases and J lost 2; bases outside the gene matches: 7. CDR1 is ENHRY and CDR2 is SYGVKD in the germline V gene. This CDR3 is CAISETTGGMGNQPQHF. CDR3 sequence (DNA): TGTGCCATCAGTGAGACAACAGGGGGCATGGGCAATCAGCCCCAGCATTTT.

The rearrangement joins TRBV5-1 to TRBJ1-2; 9 bases agree with TRBD1. J lost 6 bases, V lost 5 bases, and 5 bases had no gene match. CDR1 SGHRS and CDR2 YFSETQ come from the germline V gene. The CDR3 extends over 13 amino acids. CDR3 bases: TGCGCCAGCAGACCACAGGGGGCCCATGGCTACACCTTC. This encodes CASRPQGAHGYTF.

In DNA, the CDR3 is TGTGCCAGCAGCCATTCCTCCGGGGAGCTGTTTTTT. Amino acid sequence: CASSHSSGELFF. V and J are TRBV14 and TRBJ2-2; no definite D call. The germline gives CDR1 SGHDN, CDR2 FVKESK. This CDR3 region has 12 residues. The V and J ends lost 3 bases and 6 bases respectively, with 5 bases between them. The full variable domain, in which reference TRBV14 and TRBJ2-2 provide the parts outside the CDR3, is EAGVTQFPSHSVIEKGQTVTLRCDPISGHDNLYWYRRVMGKEIKFLLHFVKESKQDESGMPNNRFLAERTGGTYSTLKVQPAELEDSGVYFCASSHSSGELFFGEGSRLTVL.

The rearrangement links TRBV7-9 to TRBJ2-5; no clear D. V was shortened by 5 bases and J by 1 base, with 11 bases between the two germline ends. CDR3 length: 14 residues. CDR1 and CDR2 (germline): SEHNR, FQNEAQ (reference sequence). The CDR3 nucleotides read TGTGCCAGCAGCCACGATACAGTCCAAGAGACCCAGTACTTC. As protein: CASSHDTVQETQYF.

This clone appeared once. The genes are TRBV9 and TRBJ2-3; 10 bases are shared with TRBD1. J gave up 3 bases and V 6 bases, and 10 bases lay outside the gene matches. Germline V gene sequence: CDR1 SGDLS, CDR2 YYNGEE. There are 16 residues in the CDR3. CDR3 nucleotides: TGTGCCAGCACCGTTAACCCGGGACAGGGGACAGATACGCAGTATTTT. It codes for CASTVNPGQGTDTQYF.

This chain links TRBV13 with TRBJ1-2; 8 bases align to TRBD1. V shed 2 bases, J shed 6 bases, and the junction held 11 bases outside the gene matches. The CDR3 totals 16 residues. The germline V gene encodes CDR1 PRHDT and CDR2 FYEKMQ (reference sequence). The CDR3 loop is CASSLFQGANLDGYTF. CDR3 nucleotide sequence: TGTGCCAGCAGCTTATTCCAGGGGGCGAATCTAGATGGCTACACCTTC.

V gene TRBV5-1 combines with J gene TRBJ2-1, with 8 bases identical to TRBD1. Germline CDR1 is SGHRS and CDR2 is YFSETQ. V shed 3 bases, J shed 6 bases, and the junction held 8 bases outside the gene matches. This CDR3 spans 15 amino acids. CDR3 in DNA: TGCGCCAGCAGCTGGGGACAGGTACATGTCAATGAGCAGTTCTTC. Translated, it gives CASSWGQVHVNEQFF.